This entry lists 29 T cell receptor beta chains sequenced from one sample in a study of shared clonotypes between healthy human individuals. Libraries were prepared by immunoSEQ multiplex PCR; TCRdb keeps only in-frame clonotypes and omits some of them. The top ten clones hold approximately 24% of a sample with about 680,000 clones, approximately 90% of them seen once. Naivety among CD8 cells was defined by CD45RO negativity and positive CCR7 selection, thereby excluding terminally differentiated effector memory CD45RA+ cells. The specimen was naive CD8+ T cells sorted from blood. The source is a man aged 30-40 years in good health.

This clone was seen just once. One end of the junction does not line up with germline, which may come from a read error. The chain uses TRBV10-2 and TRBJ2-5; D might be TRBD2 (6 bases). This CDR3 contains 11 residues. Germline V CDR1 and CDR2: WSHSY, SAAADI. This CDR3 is CASSDGGVIDF. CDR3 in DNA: TGCGCCAGCAGTGACGGAGGGGTAATCGACTTC.

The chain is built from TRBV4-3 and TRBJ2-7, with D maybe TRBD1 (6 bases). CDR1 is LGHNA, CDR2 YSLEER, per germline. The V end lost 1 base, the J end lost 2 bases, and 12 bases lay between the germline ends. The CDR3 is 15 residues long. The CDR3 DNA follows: TGCGCCAGCAGCCAAGTTGGTCAGGGGCCCTACGAGCAGTACTTC. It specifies CASSQVGQGPYEQYF.

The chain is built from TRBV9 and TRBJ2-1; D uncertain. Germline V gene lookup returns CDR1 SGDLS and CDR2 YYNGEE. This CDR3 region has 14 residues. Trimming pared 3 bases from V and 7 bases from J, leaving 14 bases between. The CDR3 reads CASSESSIGNEQFF. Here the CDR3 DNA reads TGTGCCAGCAGCGAATCCTCAATTGGGAATGAGCAGTTCTTC.

CDR3 residues: CAWLGGPGTGELFF. As DNA, the CDR3 is TGTGCCTGGTTAGGAGGGCCGGGCACCGGGGAGCTGTTTTTT. The gene calls are TRBV30 and TRBJ2-2, with a weak D call TRBD2 (6 bases). Per germline, CDR1 GTSNPN and CDR2 SVGIG (reference sequence). The V and J ends lost 5 bases and 4 bases respectively, with 14 bases between them. This CDR3 has 14 amino acids.

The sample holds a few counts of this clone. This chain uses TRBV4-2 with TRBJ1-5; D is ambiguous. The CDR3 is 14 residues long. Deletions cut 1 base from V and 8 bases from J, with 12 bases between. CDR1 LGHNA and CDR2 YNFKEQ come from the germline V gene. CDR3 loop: CASSQGNTLEPQHF. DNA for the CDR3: TGTGCCAGCAGCCAAGGTAACACTCTGGAGCCCCAGCATTTT.

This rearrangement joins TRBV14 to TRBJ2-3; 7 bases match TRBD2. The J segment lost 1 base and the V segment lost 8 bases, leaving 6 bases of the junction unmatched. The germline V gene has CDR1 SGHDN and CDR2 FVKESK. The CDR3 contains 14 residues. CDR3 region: CASDRAGGTDTQYF. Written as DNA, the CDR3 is TGTGCCAGCGATCGGGCGGGGGGCACAGATACGCAGTATTTT.

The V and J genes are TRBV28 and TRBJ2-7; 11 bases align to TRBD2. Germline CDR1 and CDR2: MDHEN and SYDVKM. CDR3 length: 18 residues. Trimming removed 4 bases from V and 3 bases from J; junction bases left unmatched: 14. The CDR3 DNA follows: TGTGCCAGCAGTTATCAGGCTAACGTGGGACTAGCGGACTACGAGCAGTACTTC. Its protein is CASSYQANVGLADYEQYF.

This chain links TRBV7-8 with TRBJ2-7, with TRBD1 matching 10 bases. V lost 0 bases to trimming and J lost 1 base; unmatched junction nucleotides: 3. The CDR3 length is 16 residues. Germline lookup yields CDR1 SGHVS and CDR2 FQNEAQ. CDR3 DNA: TGTGCCAGCAGCTTAGCTCCGGGACAGGGGTCCTACGAGCAGTACTTC. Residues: CASSLAPGQGSYEQYF.

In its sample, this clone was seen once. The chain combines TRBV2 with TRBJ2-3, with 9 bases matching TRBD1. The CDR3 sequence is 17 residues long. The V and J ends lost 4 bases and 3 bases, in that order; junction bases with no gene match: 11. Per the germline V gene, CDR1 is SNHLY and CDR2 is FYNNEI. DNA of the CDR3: TGTGCCAGCAGTGTGCACAGGGGGCGGGTAGAAACAGATACGCAGTATTTT. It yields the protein CASSVHRGRVETDTQYF.

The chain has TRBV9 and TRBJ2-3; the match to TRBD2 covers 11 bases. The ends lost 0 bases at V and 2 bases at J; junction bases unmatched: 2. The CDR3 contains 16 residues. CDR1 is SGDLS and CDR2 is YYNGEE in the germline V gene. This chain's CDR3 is CASSVELAGATDTQYF. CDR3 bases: TGTGCCAGCAGCGTAGAACTAGCGGGGGCCACAGATACGCAGTATTTT.

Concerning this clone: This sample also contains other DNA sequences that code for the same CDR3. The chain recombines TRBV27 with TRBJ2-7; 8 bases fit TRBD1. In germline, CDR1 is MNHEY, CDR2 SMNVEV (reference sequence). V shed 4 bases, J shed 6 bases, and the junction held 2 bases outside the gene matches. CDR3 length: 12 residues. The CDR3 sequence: CASSYTGGEQYF. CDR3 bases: TGTGCCAGCAGTTATACAGGGGGCGAGCAGTACTTC.

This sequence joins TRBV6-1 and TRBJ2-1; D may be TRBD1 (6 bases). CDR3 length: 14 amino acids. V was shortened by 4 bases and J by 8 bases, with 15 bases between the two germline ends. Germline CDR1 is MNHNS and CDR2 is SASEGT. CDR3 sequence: CASSGLSGAHEQFF. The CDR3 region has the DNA TGTGCCAGCAGTGGGCTGTCAGGGGCCCATGAGCAGTTCTTC.

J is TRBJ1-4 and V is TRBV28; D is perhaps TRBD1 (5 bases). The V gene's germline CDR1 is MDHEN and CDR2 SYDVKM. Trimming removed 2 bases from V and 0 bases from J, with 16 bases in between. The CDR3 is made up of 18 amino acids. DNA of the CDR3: TGTGCCAGCAGTTTAGGTGCCGCAGGGATTGCAACTAATGAAAAACTGTTTTTT. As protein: CASSLGAAGIATNEKLFF.

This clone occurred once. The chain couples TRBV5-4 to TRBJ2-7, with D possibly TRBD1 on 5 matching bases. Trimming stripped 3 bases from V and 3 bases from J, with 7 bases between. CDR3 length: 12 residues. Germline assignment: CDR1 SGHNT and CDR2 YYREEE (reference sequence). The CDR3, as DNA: TGTGCCAGCAGCTCTGACAGCTACGAGCAGTACTTC. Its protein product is CASSSDSYEQYF.

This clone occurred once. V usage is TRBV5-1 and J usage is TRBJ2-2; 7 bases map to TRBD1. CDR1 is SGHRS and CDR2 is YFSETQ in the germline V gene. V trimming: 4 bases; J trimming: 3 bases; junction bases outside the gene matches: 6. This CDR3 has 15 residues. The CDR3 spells CASSLTGVDTGELFF. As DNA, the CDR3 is TGCGCCAGCAGCCTCACAGGGGTGGACACCGGGGAGCTGTTTTTT. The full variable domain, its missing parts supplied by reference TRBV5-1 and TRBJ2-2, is KAGVTQTPRYLIKTRGQQVTLSCSPISGHRSVSWYQQTPGQGLQFLFEYFSETQRNKGNFPGRFSGRQFSNSRSEMNVSTLELGDSALYLCASSLTGVDTGELFFGEGSRLTVL.

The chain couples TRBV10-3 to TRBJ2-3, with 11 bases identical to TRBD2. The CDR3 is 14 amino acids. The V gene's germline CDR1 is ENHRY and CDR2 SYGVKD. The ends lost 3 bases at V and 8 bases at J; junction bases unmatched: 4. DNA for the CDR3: TGTGCCATCAGTGACCCCGGGACTAGCGGTACGCAGTATTTT. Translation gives CAISDPGTSGTQYF.

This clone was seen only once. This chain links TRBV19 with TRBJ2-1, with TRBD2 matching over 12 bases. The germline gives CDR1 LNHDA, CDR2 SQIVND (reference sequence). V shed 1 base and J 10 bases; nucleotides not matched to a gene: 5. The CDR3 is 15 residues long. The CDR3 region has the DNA TGTGCCAGTAGTATAGCTTGGACTAGCGGGACGGAGCAGTTCTTC. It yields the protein CASSIAWTSGTEQFF.

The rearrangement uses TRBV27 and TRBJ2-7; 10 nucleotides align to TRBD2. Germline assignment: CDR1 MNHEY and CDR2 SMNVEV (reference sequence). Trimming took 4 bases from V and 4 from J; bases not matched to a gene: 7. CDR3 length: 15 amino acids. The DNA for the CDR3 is TGTGCCAGCAGTTGGGGAGCGGGAGGGTCTTACGAGCAGTACTTC. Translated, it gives CASSWGAGGSYEQYF.

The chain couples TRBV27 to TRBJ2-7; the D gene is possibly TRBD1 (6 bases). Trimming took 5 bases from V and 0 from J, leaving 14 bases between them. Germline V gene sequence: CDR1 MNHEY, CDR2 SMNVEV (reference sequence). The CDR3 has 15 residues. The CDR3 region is CASSPDKDSSYEQYF. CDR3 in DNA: TGTGCCAGCAGTCCCGATAAGGACAGCTCCTACGAGCAGTACTTC.

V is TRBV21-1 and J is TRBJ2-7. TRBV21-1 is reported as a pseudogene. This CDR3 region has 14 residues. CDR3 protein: CASTNRGGFGKQYF. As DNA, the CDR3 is TGTGCCAGCACCAACAGAGGGGGGTTTGGGAAGCAGTACTTC.

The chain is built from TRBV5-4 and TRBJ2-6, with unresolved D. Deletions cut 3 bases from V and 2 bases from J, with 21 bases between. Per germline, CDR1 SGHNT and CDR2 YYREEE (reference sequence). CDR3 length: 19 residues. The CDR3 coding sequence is TGTGCCAGCAGCTCCCAAACGCAGTTTGGGTTTGCTGGGGCCAACGTCCTGACTTTC. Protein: CASSSQTQFGFAGANVLTF.

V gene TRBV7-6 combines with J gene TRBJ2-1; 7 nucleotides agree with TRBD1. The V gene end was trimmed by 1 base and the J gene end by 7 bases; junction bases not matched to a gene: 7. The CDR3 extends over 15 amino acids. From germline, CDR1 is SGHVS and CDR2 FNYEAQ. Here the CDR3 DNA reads TGTGCCAGCAGCTTAGGTTGGACAGGTGGGAATGAGCAGTTCTTC. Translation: CASSLGWTGGNEQFF.

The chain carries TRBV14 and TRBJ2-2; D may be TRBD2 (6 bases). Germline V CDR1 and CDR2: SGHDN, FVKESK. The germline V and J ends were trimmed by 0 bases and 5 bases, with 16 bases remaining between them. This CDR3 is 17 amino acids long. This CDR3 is CASSQEAGGPWTGELFF. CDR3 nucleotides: TGTGCCAGCAGCCAAGAGGCCGGAGGGCCATGGACCGGGGAGCTGTTTTTT. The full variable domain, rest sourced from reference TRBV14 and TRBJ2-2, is EAGVTQFPSHSVIEKGQTVTLRCDPISGHDNLYWYRRVMGKEIKFLLHFVKESKQDESGMPNNRFLAERTGGTYSTLKVQPAELEDSGVYFCASSQEAGGPWTGELFFGEGSRLTVL.

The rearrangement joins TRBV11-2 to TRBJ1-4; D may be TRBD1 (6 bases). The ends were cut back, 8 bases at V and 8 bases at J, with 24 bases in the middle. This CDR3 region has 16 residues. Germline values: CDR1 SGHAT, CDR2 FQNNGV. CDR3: CASSHLWGQALEKLFF. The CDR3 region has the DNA TGTGCCAGCTCGCATTTGTGGGGGCAGGCCCTAGAAAAACTGTTTTTT.

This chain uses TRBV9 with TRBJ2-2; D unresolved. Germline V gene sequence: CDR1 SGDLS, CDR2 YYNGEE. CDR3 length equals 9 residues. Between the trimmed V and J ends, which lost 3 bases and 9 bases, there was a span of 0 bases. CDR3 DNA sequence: TGTGCCAGCAGCGGGGAGCTGTTTTTT. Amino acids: CASSGELFF.

The CDR3 reads CASSPPLQNIQYF. In DNA form, the CDR3 reads TGTGCCAGCAGCCCCCCGCTTCAAAACATTCAGTACTTC. The V call is TRBV5-6, the J call TRBJ2-4, with D uncertain. In germline, CDR1 is SGHDT, CDR2 YYEEEE. Deletions cut 4 bases from V and 5 bases from J, with 10 bases between. This CDR3 has 13 amino acids.

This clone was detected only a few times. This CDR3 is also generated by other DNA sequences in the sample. CDR3 nucleotide sequence: TGTGCCAGCAGTCCCCAGAGCTACGAGCAGTACTTC. Its protein product is CASSPQSYEQYF. V usage is TRBV28 and J usage is TRBJ2-7, with D unclear. Trimming left V 5 bases short and J 3 bases short, with 8 bases between. CDR3 length: 12 residues. CDR1 MDHEN and CDR2 SYDVKM come from the germline V gene. The full variable domain, completed using reference TRBV28 and TRBJ2-7, is DVKVTQSSRYLVKRTGEKVFLECVQDMDHENMFWYRQDPGLGLRLIYFSYDVKMKEKGDIPEGYSVSREKKERFSLILESASTNQTSMYLCASSPQSYEQYFGPGTRLTVT.

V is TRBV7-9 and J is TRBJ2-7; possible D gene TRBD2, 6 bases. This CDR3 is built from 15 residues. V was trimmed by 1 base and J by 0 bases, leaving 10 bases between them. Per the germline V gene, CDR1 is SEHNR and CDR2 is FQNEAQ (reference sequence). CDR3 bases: TGTGCCAGCAGCTTAGTCCCTAGCGCCTCCTACGAGCAGTACTTC. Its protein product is CASSLVPSASYEQYF.

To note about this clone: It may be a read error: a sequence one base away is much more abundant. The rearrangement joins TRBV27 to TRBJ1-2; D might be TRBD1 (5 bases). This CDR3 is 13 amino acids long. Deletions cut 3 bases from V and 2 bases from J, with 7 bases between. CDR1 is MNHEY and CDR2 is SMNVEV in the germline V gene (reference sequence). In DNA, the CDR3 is TGTGCCAGCAGTTTTGAGGGGAACTATGGCTACACCTTC. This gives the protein CASSFEGNYGYTF.